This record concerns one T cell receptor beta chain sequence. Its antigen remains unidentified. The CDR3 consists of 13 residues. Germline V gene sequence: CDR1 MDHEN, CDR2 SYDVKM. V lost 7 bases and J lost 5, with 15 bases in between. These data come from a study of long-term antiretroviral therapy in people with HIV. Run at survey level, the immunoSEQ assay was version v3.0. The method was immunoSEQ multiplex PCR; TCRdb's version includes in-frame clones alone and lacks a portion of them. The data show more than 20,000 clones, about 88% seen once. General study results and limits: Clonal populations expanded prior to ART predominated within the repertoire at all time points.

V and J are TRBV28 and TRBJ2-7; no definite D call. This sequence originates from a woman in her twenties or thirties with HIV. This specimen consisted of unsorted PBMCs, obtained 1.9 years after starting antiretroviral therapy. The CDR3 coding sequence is TGTGCCAGCAAATTTCGAAGAATCCACGAGCAGTACTTC. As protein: CASKFRRIHEQYF.